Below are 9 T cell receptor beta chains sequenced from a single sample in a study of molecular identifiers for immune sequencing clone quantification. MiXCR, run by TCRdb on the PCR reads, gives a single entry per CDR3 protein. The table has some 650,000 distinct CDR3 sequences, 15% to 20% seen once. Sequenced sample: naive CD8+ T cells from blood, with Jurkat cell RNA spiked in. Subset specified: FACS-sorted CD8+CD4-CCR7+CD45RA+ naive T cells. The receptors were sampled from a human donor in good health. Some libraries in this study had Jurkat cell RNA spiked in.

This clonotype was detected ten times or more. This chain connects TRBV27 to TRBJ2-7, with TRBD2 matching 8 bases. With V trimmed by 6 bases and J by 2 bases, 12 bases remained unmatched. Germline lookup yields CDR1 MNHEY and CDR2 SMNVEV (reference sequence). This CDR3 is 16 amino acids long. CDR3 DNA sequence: TGTGCCAGCAGCCTTGCTGGTAGCGGGATAGCCTACGAGCAGTACTTC. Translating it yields CASSLAGSGIAYEQYF.

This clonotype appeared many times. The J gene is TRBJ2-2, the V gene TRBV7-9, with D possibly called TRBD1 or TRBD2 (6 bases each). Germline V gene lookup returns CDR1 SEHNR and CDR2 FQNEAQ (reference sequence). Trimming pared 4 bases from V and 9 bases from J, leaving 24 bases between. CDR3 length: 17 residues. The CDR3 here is CASSSPRDKEFPRELFF. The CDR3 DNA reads TGTGCCAGCAGCTCCCCGCGGGACAAAGAATTTCCTCGGGAGCTGTTTTTT. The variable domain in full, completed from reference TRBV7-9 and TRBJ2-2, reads DTGVSQNPRHKITKRGQNVTFRCDPISEHNRLYWYRQTLGQGPEFLTYFQNEAQLEKSRLLSDRFSAERPKGSFSTLEIQRTEQGDSAMYLCASSSPRDKEFPRELFFGEGSRLTVL.

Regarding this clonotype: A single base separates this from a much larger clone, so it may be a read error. CDR3 residues: CASCLDVVVLQSTSEQYF. CDR3 DNA: TGTGCCAGCTGCTTAGACGTCGTTGTCTTACAGTCCACGAGCGAGCAGTACTTC. V and J are TRBV7-9 and TRBJ2-7, with unresolved D. Germline CDR1 is SEHNR and CDR2 is FQNEAQ (reference sequence). This CDR3 has 18 residues.

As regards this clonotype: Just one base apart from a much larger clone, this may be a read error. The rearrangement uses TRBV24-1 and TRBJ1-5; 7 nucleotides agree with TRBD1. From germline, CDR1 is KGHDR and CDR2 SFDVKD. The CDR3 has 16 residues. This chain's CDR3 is CAASDWQTGHKQPQHF. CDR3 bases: TGTGCCGCCAGTGATTGGCAGACAGGGCATAAACAGCCCCAGCATTTT.

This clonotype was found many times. DNA of the CDR3: TGCGCCAGCAGCTCAGGACAGCGGGGTTCGGCCTACGAGCAGTACTTC. Amino acid sequence: CASSSGQRGSAYEQYF. This chain joins TRBV5-1 and TRBJ2-7; a weak D match, TRBD2 (7 bases). Looked up from germline, CDR1 is SGHRS and CDR2 is YFSETQ. V shed 3 bases and J shed 2 bases, with 18 bases lying between them. CDR3 length: 16 amino acids.

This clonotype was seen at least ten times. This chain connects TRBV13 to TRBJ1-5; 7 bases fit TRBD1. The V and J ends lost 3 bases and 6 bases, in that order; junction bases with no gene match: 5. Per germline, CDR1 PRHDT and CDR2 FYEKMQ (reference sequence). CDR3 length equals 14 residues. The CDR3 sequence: CASSFQGGGQPQHF. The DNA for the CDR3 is TGTGCCAGCAGCTTCCAGGGGGGGGGTCAGCCCCAGCATTTT. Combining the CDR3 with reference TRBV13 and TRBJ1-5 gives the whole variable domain AAGVIQSPRHLIKEKRETATLKCYPIPRHDTVYWYQQGPGQDPQFLISFYEKMQSDKGSIPDRFSAQQFSDYHSELNMSSLELGDSALYFCASSFQGGGQPQHFGDGTRLSIL.

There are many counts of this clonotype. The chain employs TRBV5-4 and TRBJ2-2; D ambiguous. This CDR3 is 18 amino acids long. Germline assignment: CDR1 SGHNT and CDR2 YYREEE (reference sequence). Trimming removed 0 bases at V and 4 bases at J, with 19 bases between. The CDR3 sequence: CASSLEVGGQYSTGELFF. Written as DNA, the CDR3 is TGTGCCAGCAGCTTGGAGGTCGGTGGCCAGTACTCCACCGGGGAGCTGTTTTTT.

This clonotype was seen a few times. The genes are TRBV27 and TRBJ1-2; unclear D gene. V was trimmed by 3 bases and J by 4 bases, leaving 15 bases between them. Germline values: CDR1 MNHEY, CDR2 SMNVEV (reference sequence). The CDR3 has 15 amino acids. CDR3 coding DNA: TGTGCCAGCAGTTTTTCGTTTTTGGCTTTCTATGGCTACACCTTC. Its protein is CASSFSFLAFYGYTF.

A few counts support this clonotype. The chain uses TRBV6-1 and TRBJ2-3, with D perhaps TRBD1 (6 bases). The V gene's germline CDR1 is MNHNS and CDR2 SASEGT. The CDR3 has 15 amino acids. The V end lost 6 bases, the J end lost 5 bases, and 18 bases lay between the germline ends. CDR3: CASRANREILDTQYF. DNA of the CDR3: TGTGCCAGCAGAGCAAACAGGGAGATCTTAGATACGCAGTATTTT.